Below, 28 T cell receptor beta chains from the same sample are listed, as sequenced in a study of cytotoxic CD8 clonotypes in ibrutinib-treated CLL. Assay: immunoSEQ multiplex PCR; the TCRdb copy retains only in-frame clones and omits some. The sample contains tens of thousands of clones, around 80% of which appear only once. The material was PBMCs, obtained at disease progression, from a patient treated with ibrutinib. All receptors derive from a human donor with chronic lymphocytic leukemia.

V usage is TRBV6-5 and J usage is TRBJ2-7; D unclear. Per the germline V gene, CDR1 is MNHEY and CDR2 is SVGAGI. The CDR3 runs 14 residues. The ends were cut back, 2 bases at V and 5 bases at J, with 13 bases in the middle. This CDR3 reads CASSYQEPFDEQYF. As DNA, the CDR3 is TGTGCCAGCAGTTACCAGGAGCCGTTCGACGAGCAGTACTTC.

The chain combines TRBV2 with TRBJ1-4; D perhaps matches TRBD1 (6 bases). The CDR3 is made up of 12 amino acids. Germline loops: CDR1 SNHLY, CDR2 FYNNEI. The V gene lost 5 bases and the J gene lost 8 bases, with 9 bases spanning the gap. In DNA, the CDR3 is TGTGCCAGCAGTTTAGGGGGGGAAAAACTGTTTTTT. Its translation: CASSLGGEKLFF.

This chain connects TRBV6-1 to TRBJ2-7, with D possibly being TRBD1 (7 bases). Per germline, CDR1 MNHNS and CDR2 SASEGT. The V end lost 6 bases, the J end lost 1 base, and 13 bases lay between the germline ends. This CDR3 comprises 14 residues. The CDR3 nucleotides read TGTGCCAGCAGGGATCAGGGGGGATCCTACGAGCAGTACTTC. Translated: CASRDQGGSYEQYF.

This chain joins TRBV4-1 and TRBJ1-3; possibly TRBD1 for D (6 bases). This CDR3 contains 18 residues. V dropped 4 bases and J dropped 0 bases, with 19 bases sitting between them. The germline V gene encodes CDR1 MGHRA and CDR2 YSYEKL. The CDR3 sequence is CASSRGGGTLSSGNTIYF. In DNA, the CDR3 is TGCGCCAGCAGCCGAGGTGGGGGGACACTTTCCTCTGGAAACACCATATATTTT.

The gene calls are TRBV29-1 and TRBJ2-3; D tentatively reads TRBD1 or TRBD2 (5 bases each). Between the trimmed V and J ends, which lost 3 bases and 0 bases, there was a span of 28 bases. Germline loops: CDR1 SQVTM, CDR2 ANQGSEA. There are 20 residues in the CDR3. The chain's CDR3 is CSVEGVRGRKRLTSTDTQYF. CDR3 DNA: TGCAGCGTTGAGGGGGTACGGGGCAGAAAGAGATTAACTAGCACAGATACGCAGTATTTT.

This sequence joins TRBV18 and TRBJ1-1, with a possible D match to TRBD1 (5 bases). The V end was cut by 7 bases, the J end by 0 bases, with 9 bases between. Germline V gene lookup returns CDR1 KGHSH and CDR2 LQKENI. The CDR3 length is 13 residues. CDR3 in amino acids: CASYRNMNTEAFF. CDR3 in DNA: TGTGCCAGCTACAGGAACATGAACACTGAAGCTTTCTTT.

The chain carries TRBV4-2 and TRBJ2-7; TRBD2 matches at 8 bases. CDR1 and CDR2 (germline): LGHNA, YNFKEQ. J lost 0 bases, V lost 2 bases, and 9 bases had no gene match. The length of the CDR3 is 17 residues. This CDR3 reads CASSQPGTSLSSYEQYF. The CDR3 DNA reads TGTGCCAGCAGCCAACCTGGGACTAGTTTGAGCTCCTACGAGCAGTACTTC.

This chain connects TRBV5-1 to TRBJ2-5; 8 nucleotides line up with TRBD2. The CDR3 consists of 16 residues. Germline V gives CDR1 SGHRS, CDR2 YFSETQ. Trimming cost V 4 bases and J 2 bases; bases outside gene matches: 10. The CDR3 nucleotides read TGCGCCAGCAGCCCCTTTCGGGGGGGGCTACAAGAGACCCAGTACTTC. It is translated as CASSPFRGGLQETQYF.

The chain combines TRBV7-9 with TRBJ1-2, with D uncertain. The germline CDR1 and CDR2 sequences are SEHNR and FQNEAQ (reference sequence). V lost 7 bases, J lost 3 bases, and 18 bases lay in between. CDR3 length: 15 amino acids. CDR3 coding DNA: TGTGCCAGCACCCCCCTGGAGAGACCTTACTATGGCTACACCTTC. Protein product: CASTPLERPYYGYTF. Supplemented by reference TRBV7-9 and TRBJ1-2, the full variable domain reads DTGVSQNPRHKITKRGQNVTFRCDPISEHNRLYWYRQTLGQGPEFLTYFQNEAQLEKSRLLSDRFSAERPKGSFSTLEIQRTEQGDSAMYLCASTPLERPYYGYTFGSGTRLTVV.

This chain uses TRBV11-2 with TRBJ2-3, with 11 bases lining up with TRBD2. CDR1 SGHAT and CDR2 FQNNGV come from the germline V gene. The junction had 3 bases not matched to a gene; V was cut back by 2 bases and J by 2 bases. The CDR3 sequence is 16 residues long. CDR3 sequence (DNA): TGTGCCAGCAGCTTAAGACTAGCGGGGTCCACAGATACGCAGTATTTT. Translated: CASSLRLAGSTDTQYF.

The chain uses TRBV14 and TRBJ2-5, with D hard to call. The CDR3 sequence is 12 residues long. V shed 4 bases and J shed 7 bases, with 10 bases lying between them. The V gene's germline CDR1 is SGHDN and CDR2 FVKESK. In DNA, the CDR3 is TGTGCCAGCAGCCTCCAACAACGGACCCAGTACTTC. Its protein is CASSLQQRTQYF.

DNA for the CDR3: TGTGCCAGCAGCGAAGACCTTTCGACAGGGGGTGGCTACACCTTC. Translation gives CASSEDLSTGGGYTF. V usage is TRBV7-9 and J usage is TRBJ1-2; 9 positions match TRBD1. V lost 5 bases and J lost 7; bases outside the gene matches: 11. This CDR3 has 15 residues. Germline V gene data show CDR1 as SEHNR and CDR2 as FQNEAQ (reference sequence).

V usage is TRBV9 and J usage is TRBJ2-1; 7 bases agree with TRBD2. Germline loops: CDR1 SGDLS, CDR2 YYNGEE. CDR3 size: 16 residues. J was trimmed by 1 base and V by 0 bases; bases with no gene match: 4. The CDR3 spells CASSVGSGRSYNEQFF. The CDR3 coding sequence is TGTGCCAGCAGCGTAGGGTCCGGGAGGTCCTACAATGAGCAGTTCTTC.

This clone was detected a few times. This chain connects TRBV4-1 to TRBJ1-6; a weak D match, TRBD1 (6 bases). CDR1 is MGHRA and CDR2 is YSYEKL in the germline V gene. Trimming shortened V by 4 bases and J by 0 bases, and 10 bases separated the two germline ends. The CDR3 sequence is 16 residues long. The CDR3 spells CASSPGQSSYNSPLHF. DNA for the CDR3: TGCGCCAGCAGCCCCGGACAGAGCTCCTATAATTCACCCCTCCACTTT.

This clone appeared a few times. This chain connects TRBV28 to TRBJ1-2; D not certain. V lost 8 bases to trimming and J lost 4 bases, with 11 bases between them. Germline V gives CDR1 MDHEN, CDR2 SYDVKM. The CDR3 loop spans 12 amino acids. The CDR3 DNA follows: TGTGCCAGCCGACTCCTATCCTATGGCTACACCTTC. It is translated as CASRLLSYGYTF.

This clone occurred a few times. This sequence joins TRBV6-1 and TRBJ1-1; TRBD1 is a possible D gene (6 bases). Germline CDR1 is MNHNS and CDR2 is SASEGT. Trimming pared 11 bases from V and 1 base from J, leaving 20 bases between. The CDR3 runs 15 residues. Here the CDR3 reads CASGARTFGNTEAFF. CDR3 nucleotides: TGTGCCTCGGGGGCCAGGACGTTTGGGAACACTGAAGCTTTCTTT.

The chain combines TRBV18 with TRBJ1-5; the match to TRBD1 covers 7 bases. V shed 2 bases, J shed 11 bases, and the junction held 6 bases outside the gene matches. The CDR3 covers 13 residues. The germline V gene encodes CDR1 KGHSH and CDR2 LQKENI. CDR3 protein: CASSPTGDRSQHF. The CDR3 coding sequence is TGTGCCAGCTCACCAACGGGGGACAGATCCCAGCATTTT. Full variable domain (remainder filled in from reference TRBV18 and TRBJ1-5): NAGVMQNPRHLVRRRGQEARLRCSPMKGHSHVYWYRQLPEEGLKFMVYLQKENIIDESGMPKERFSAEFPKEGPSILRIQQVVRGDSAAYFCASSPTGDRSQHFGDGTRLSIL.

The J gene is TRBJ2-7, the V gene TRBV11-2, with D hard to call. Between the trimmed V and J ends, which lost 6 bases and 5 bases, there was a span of 17 bases. CDR1 is SGHAT, CDR2 FQNNGV, per germline. The length of the CDR3 is 14 residues. The CDR3 loop is CASSAWGLLDEQYF. CDR3 DNA sequence: TGTGCCAGCAGTGCTTGGGGATTGTTGGACGAGCAGTACTTC. Filled out from reference TRBV11-2 and TRBJ2-7, the complete variable domain reads EAGVAQSPRYKIIEKRQSVAFWCNPISGHATLYWYQQILGQGPKLLIQFQNNGVVDDSQLPKDRFSAERLKGVDSTLKIQPAKLEDSAVYLCASSAWGLLDEQYFGPGTRLTVT.

This rearrangement joins TRBV18 to TRBJ1-2; TRBD1 is a possible D gene (5 bases). Trimming pared 4 bases from V and 1 base from J, leaving 22 bases between. The CDR3 consists of 18 residues. Germline CDR1 is KGHSH and CDR2 is LQKENI. The CDR3 DNA follows: TGTGCCAGCTCACACAAAACTACGGGCCGAGGGGATAACTATGGCTACACCTTC. Residues: CASSHKTTGRGDNYGYTF.

This clone showed up just once. This rearrangement joins TRBV18 to TRBJ1-5; D is unclear. CDR1 is KGHSH, CDR2 LQKENI, per germline. The V and J ends lost 4 bases and 0 bases respectively, with 10 bases between them. CDR3 length: 15 amino acids. The CDR3 coding sequence is TGTGCCAGCTCACGGGAGGGCGGTAGCAATCAGCCCCAGCATTTT. Translation: CASSREGGSNQPQHF.

V and J are TRBV5-1 and TRBJ2-3; 11 bases are shared with TRBD2. J was trimmed by 7 bases and V by 7 bases; bases with no gene match: 11. Germline lookup yields CDR1 SGHRS and CDR2 YFSETQ. The CDR3 is made up of 15 amino acids. The CDR3 coding sequence is TGCGCCAGCGCCGCCTTACTAGCGGGAGACTATACGCAGTATTTT. It encodes CASAALLAGDYTQYF.

The chain has TRBV7-9 and TRBJ2-5; no reliable D call. This CDR3 region has 14 residues. Germline V gives CDR1 SEHNR, CDR2 FQNEAQ (reference sequence). V lost 4 bases and J lost 7, with 16 bases in between. This chain's CDR3 is CASSSRSVFWTQYF. The CDR3, as DNA: TGTGCCAGCAGCTCCAGGTCTGTGTTTTGGACCCAGTACTTC.

CDR3 nucleotides: TGCGCCAGCAGGGGGACAGGGGGCCATTATGGCTACACCTTC. Its translation is CASRGTGGHYGYTF. V usage is TRBV5-1 and J usage is TRBJ1-2; TRBD1 matches 12 bases. The CDR3 is 14 amino acids. Unmatched junction bases numbered 4, after V lost 5 bases and J lost 5 bases. Germline V lookup: CDR1 SGHRS, CDR2 YFSETQ.

The rearrangement links TRBV28 to TRBJ1-1; the match to TRBD1 covers 7 bases. This CDR3 is built from 16 residues. Germline V gives CDR1 MDHEN, CDR2 SYDVKM. The V segment lost 5 bases and the J segment 1 base; nucleotides outside the gene matches: 10. The chain's CDR3 is CASSALPTGWNTEAFF. CDR3 sequence (DNA): TGTGCCAGCAGTGCTCTTCCGACAGGGTGGAACACTGAAGCTTTCTTT. The complete variable domain, with remaining parts taken from reference TRBV28 and TRBJ1-1, reads DVKVTQSSRYLVKRTGEKVFLECVQDMDHENMFWYRQDPGLGLRLIYFSYDVKMKEKGDIPEGYSVSREKKERFSLILESASTNQTSMYLCASSALPTGWNTEAFFGQGTRLTVV.

This clone was seen more than once but under ten times. The chain combines TRBV10-3 with TRBJ1-6, with D unresolved. This CDR3 is 15 amino acids long. CDR1 is ENHRY, CDR2 SYGVKD, per germline. Trimming removed 0 bases at V and 10 bases at J, with 13 bases between. The CDR3 bases are TGTGCCATCAGTGAGTCGGGAGGAACTGGATCACCCCTCCACTTT. It is translated as CAISESGGTGSPLHF.

This clone has only one observation. The chain links TRBV7-8 to TRBJ1-4; TRBD1 aligns across 7 bases. There are 19 residues in the CDR3. Trimming cost V 5 bases and J 1 base; bases outside gene matches: 16. Germline-derived CDR1 and CDR2 are SGHVS and FQNEAQ. The CDR3 region has the DNA TGTGCCAGCAGCAATATTAGACTCTTGAGGGGGCTAACTAATGAAAAACTGTTTTTT. Translating it yields CASSNIRLLRGLTNEKLFF.

The V call is TRBV6-5, the J call TRBJ1-2, with D hard to call. This CDR3 region has 11 residues. Per the germline V gene, CDR1 is MNHEY and CDR2 is SVGAGI. V lost 2 bases, J lost 8 bases, and 6 bases lay in between. The CDR3 loop is CASSYRGGYTF. In nucleotides, the CDR3 is TGTGCCAGCAGTTACCGTGGCGGCTACACCTTC.

The genes are TRBV23-1 and TRBJ2-1, with D possibly called TRBD1 or TRBD2 (5 bases each). TRBV23-1 is an ORF, and what it does is uncertain. The CDR3 has 15 residues. The V end was cut by 1 base, the J end by 15 bases, with 22 bases between. The CDR3 region is CASSQWLDGGTVGFF. As DNA, the CDR3 is TGCGCCAGCAGTCAATGGCTAGATGGTGGGACGGTGGGGTTCTTC.